The present entry profiles one TCR beta chain with its context. This specimen belongs to a study of blood T cell repertoires in COVID-19. Study information: Italy, Spain and the United States were the sources of the convalescent and acute COVID-19 samples.

Original methodology: Estimation of nucleated cell counts was performed using reference gene primer amplification. Sequencing was performed with immunoSEQ multiplex PCR; in TCRdb, only in-frame clones are kept and a portion is missing. V, J and clone size derive from that table, while D and trimming were established from the DNA sequence. This sample yields 85,000 to 90,000 clones, of which around 80% are seen a single time; about 16% belongs to the top ten. Sequenced input: peripheral blood. This TCR derives from an elderly woman with active or convalescent COVID-19.

For the CDR3, the DNA is TGTGCCAGCAGCTTAGATCGGTCTAAAAACATTCAGTACTTC. It translates to CASSLDRSKNIQYF. This rearrangement joins TRBV7-2 to TRBJ2-4, with D hard to call. V was trimmed by 1 base and J by 4 bases, leaving 8 bases between them. From germline, CDR1 is SGHTA and CDR2 FQGNSA. This CDR3 has 14 amino acids.